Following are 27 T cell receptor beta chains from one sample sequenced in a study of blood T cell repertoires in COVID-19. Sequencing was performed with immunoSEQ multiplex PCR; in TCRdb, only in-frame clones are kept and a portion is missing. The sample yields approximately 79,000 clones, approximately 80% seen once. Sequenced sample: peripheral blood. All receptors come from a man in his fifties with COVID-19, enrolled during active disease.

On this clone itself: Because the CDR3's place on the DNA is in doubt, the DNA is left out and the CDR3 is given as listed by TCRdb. The CDR3 here is CASSLRAGGGRYEQYF. V gene TRBV18 combines with J gene TRBJ2-7; the D call in the table, TRBD2, was not verified against the DNA. The germline V gene encodes CDR1 KGHSH and CDR2 LQKENI. The CDR3 extends over 16 residues, inclusive of both ends.

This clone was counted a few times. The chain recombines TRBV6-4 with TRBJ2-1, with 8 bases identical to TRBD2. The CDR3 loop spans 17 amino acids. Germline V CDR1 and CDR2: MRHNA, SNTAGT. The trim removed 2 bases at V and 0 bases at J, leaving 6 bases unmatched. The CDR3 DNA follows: TGTGCCAGCAGTGACGTCCCGGGGGGGAGCTCCTACAATGAGCAGTTCTTC. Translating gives CASSDVPGGSSYNEQFF.

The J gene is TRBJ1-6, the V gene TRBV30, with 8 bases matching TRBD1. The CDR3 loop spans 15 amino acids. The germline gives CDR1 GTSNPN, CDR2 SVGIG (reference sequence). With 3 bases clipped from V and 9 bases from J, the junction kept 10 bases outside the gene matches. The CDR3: CAWRGQGGKSSPLHF. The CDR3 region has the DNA TGTGCCTGGAGAGGACAGGGAGGGAAATCTTCACCCCTCCACTTT.

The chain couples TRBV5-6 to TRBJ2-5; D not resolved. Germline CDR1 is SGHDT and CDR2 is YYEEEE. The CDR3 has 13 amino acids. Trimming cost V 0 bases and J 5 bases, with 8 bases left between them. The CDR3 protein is CASSLVSRETQYF. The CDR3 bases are TGTGCCAGCAGCTTGGTTTCACGGGAGACCCAGTACTTC.

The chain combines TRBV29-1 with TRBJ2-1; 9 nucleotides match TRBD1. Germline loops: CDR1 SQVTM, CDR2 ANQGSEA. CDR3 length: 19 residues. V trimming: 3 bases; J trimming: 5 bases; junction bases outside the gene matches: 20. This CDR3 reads CSVDRTGVVAGTSNNEQFF. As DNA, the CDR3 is TGCAGCGTTGACAGGACAGGGGTGGTTGCCGGGACTTCAAACAATGAGCAGTTCTTC.

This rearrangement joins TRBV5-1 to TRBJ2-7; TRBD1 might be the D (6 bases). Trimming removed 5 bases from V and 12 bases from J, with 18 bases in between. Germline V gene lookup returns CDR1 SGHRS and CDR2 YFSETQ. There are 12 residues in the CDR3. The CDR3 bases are TGCGCCAGCAGGGCAACAGGGCCCCTTACGTACTTC. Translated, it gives CASRATGPLTYF.

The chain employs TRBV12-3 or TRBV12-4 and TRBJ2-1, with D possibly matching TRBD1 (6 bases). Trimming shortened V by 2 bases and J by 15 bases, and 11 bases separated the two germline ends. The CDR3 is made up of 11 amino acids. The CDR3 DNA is TGTGCCAGCAGTTTAATCGGGACAACGTTCTTC. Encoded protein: CASSLIGTTFF.

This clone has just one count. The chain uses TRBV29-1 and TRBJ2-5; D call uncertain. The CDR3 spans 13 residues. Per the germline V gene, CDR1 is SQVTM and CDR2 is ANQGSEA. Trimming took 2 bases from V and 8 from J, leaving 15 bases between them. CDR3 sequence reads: CSVEIASLGTQYF. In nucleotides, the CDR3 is TGCAGCGTTGAAATTGCATCCCTGGGCACCCAGTACTTC.

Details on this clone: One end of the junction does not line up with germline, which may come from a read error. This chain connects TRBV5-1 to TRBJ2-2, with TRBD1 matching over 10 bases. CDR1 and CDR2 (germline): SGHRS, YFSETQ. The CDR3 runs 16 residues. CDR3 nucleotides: TGCGCCAGCAGCTTGGTGGGACAGGGGAACGCCGGGGAGCTGTTTTTT. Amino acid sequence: CASSLVGQGNAGELFF.

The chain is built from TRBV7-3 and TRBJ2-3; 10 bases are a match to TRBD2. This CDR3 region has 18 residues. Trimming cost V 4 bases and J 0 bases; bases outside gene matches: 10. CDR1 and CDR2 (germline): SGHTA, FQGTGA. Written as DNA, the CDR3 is TGTGCCAGCAGCTCTTTAGCGGGAGGCCTTCCTAGCACAGATACGCAGTATTTT. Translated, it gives CASSSLAGGLPSTDTQYF. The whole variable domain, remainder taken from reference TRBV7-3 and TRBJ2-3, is GAGVSQTPSNKVTEKGKYVELRCDPISGHTALYWYRQSLGQGPEFLIYFQGTGAADDSGLPNDRFFAVRPEGSVSTLKIQRTERGDSAVYLCASSSLAGGLPSTDTQYFGPGTRLTVL.

The CDR3 sequence is CASSPISNTGELFF. The CDR3 nucleotides are TGTGCCAGCTCACCAATCTCGAACACCGGGGAGCTGTTTTTT. This chain uses TRBV18 with TRBJ2-2; D gene uncertain. This CDR3 is 14 amino acids long. CDR1 and CDR2 (germline): KGHSH, LQKENI. Trimming took off 2 bases at V and 0 bases at J, with 4 bases between the two ends.

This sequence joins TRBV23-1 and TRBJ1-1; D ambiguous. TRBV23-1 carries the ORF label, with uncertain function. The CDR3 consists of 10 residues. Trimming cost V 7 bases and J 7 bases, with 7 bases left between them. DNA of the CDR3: TGCGCCAGCACCACAGATGAAGCTTTCTTT. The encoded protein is CASTTDEAFF.

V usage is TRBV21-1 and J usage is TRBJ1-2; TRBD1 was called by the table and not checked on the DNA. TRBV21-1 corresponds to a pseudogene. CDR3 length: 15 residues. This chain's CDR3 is CASSKVGQGHYGYTF. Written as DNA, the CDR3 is TGTGCCAGCAGCAAAGTGGGACAGGGACACTATGGCTACACCTTC.

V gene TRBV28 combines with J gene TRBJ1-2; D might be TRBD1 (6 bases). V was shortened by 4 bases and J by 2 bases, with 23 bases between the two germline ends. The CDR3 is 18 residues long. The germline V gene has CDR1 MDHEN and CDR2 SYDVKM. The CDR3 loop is CASSSPGGGGNANYGYTF. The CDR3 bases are TGTGCCAGCAGTTCCCCGGGAGGGGGAGGGAACGCGAACTATGGCTACACCTTC.

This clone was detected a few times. CDR3: CATGSSTSITTRYF. The CDR3 bases are TGTGCCACGGGTTCCAGTACAAGCATCACTACTAGGTACTTC. This chain joins TRBV6-5 and TRBJ2-7; possibly TRBD2 for D (5 bases). There are 14 residues in the CDR3. V lost 10 bases to trimming and J lost 12 bases, with 28 bases between them. CDR1 is MNHEY, CDR2 SVGAGI, per germline.

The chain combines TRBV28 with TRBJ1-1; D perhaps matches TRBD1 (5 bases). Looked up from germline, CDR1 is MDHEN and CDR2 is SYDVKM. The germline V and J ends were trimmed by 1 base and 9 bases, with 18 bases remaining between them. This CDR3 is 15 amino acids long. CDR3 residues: CASSLFGQGYNKAFF. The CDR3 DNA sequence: TGTGCCAGCAGTTTATTCGGCCAGGGTTACAATAAAGCTTTCTTT. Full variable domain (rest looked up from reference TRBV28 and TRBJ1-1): DVKVTQSSRYLVKRTGEKVFLECVQDMDHENMFWYRQDPGLGLRLIYFSYDVKMKEKGDIPEGYSVSREKKERFSLILESASTNQTSMYLCASSLFGQGYNKAFFGQGTRLTVV.

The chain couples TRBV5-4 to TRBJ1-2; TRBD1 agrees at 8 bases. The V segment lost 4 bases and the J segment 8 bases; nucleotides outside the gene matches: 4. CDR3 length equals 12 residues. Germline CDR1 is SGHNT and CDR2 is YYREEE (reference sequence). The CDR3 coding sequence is TGTGCCAGCAGCGGACAGGGATCCGGCTACACCTTC. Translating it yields CASSGQGSGYTF.

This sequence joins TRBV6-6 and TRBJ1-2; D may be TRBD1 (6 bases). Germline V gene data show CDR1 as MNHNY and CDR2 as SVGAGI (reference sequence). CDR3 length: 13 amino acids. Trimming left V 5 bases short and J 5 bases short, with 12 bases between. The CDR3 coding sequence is TGTGCCAGCAGTAAGGGGGTAGGGTATGGCTACACCTTC. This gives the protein CASSKGVGYGYTF.

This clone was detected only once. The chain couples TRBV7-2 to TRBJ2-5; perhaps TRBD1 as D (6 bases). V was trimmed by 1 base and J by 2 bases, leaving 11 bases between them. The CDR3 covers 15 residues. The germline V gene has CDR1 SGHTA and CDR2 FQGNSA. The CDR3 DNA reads TGTGCCAGCAGCTTAGGCGGACAGTATCAAGAGACCCAGTACTTC. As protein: CASSLGGQYQETQYF.

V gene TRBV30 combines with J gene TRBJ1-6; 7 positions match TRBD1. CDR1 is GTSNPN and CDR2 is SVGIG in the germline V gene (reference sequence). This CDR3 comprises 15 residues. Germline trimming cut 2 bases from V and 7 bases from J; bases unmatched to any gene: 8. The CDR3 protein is CAWSPPDRRNSPLHF. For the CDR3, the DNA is TGTGCCTGGAGTCCCCCGGACAGGAGGAATTCACCCCTCCACTTT.

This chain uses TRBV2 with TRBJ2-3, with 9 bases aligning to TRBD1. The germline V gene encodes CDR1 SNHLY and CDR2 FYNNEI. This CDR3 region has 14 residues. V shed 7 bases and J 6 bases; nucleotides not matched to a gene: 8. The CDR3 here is CASMLRQGGDTQYF. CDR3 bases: TGTGCCAGCATGCTGAGACAGGGGGGTGATACGCAGTATTTT.

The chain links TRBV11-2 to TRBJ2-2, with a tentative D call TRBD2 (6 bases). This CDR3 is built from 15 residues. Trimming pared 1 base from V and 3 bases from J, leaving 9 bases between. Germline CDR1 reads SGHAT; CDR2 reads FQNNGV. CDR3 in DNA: TGTGCCAGCAGCTTAGTGGGCGGGGACACCGGGGAGCTGTTTTTT. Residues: CASSLVGGDTGELFF.

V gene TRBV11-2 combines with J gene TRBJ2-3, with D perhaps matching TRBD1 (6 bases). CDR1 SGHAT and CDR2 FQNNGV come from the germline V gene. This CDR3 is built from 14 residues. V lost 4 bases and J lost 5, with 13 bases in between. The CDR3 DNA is TGTGCCAGCAGCTCGAGGGGGTACCAAGATACGCAGTATTTT. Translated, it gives CASSSRGYQDTQYF.

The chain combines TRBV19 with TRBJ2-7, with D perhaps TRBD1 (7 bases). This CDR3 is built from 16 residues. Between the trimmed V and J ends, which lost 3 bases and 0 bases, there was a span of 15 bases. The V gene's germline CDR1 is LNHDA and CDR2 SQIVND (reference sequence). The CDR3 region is CASSMGPGGSSYEQYF. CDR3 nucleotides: TGTGCCAGTAGTATGGGACCAGGGGGGAGCTCCTACGAGCAGTACTTC.

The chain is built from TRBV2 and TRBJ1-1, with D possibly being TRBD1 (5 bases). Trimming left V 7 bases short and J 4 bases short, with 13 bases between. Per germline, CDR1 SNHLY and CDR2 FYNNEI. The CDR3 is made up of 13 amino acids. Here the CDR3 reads CASIRQGITEAFF. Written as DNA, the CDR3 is TGTGCCAGCATCCGCCAGGGTATCACTGAAGCTTTCTTT.

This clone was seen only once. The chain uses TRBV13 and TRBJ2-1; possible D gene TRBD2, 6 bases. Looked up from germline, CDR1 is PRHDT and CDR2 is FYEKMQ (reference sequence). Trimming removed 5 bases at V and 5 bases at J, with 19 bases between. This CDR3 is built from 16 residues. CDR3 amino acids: CASSPTPIGGHNEQFF. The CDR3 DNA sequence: TGTGCCAGCAGCCCCACCCCTATCGGGGGACACAATGAGCAGTTCTTC.

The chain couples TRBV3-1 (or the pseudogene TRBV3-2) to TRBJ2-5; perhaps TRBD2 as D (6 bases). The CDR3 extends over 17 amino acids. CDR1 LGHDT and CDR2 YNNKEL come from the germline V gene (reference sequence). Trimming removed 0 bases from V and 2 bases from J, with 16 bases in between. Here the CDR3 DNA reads TGTGCCAGCAGCCAAGAACGGTGGTTAGCGGTTCAAGAGACCCAGTACTTC. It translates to CASSQERWLAVQETQYF.